The 29 T cell receptor beta chains below all came from one sample that was sequenced in a study of shared clonotypes between healthy human individuals. Method: immunoSEQ multiplex PCR; TCRdb's copy keeps in-frame clones and lacks some. The repertoire holds about 2 million clones, approximately 94% seen once, with more than 0.9% in the top ten. Naivety among CD8 cells was defined by CD45RO negativity and positive CCR7 selection, thereby excluding terminally differentiated effector memory CD45RA+ cells. Sequences were obtained from naive CD8+ T cells sorted from blood. The receptors come from a man aged 18 to 29 in good health.

The rearrangement uses TRBV29-1 and TRBJ2-7; D ambiguous. The CDR3 length is 15 residues. In germline, CDR1 is SQVTM, CDR2 ANQGSEA. V lost 1 base and J lost 2, with 15 bases in between. DNA for the CDR3: TGCAGCGTTGAAGTAGCATCGGGTTTAGCCTACGAGCAGTACTTC. Translation: CSVEVASGLAYEQYF.

The V call is TRBV19, the J call TRBJ2-1; TRBD2 aligns across 10 bases. Trimming at V came to 5 bases and at J to 7 bases, leaving 8 bases not matched to a gene. This CDR3 has 15 residues. Germline V gene sequence: CDR1 LNHDA, CDR2 SQIVND (reference sequence). Here the CDR3 reads CASSLVAGGENEQFF. The CDR3 nucleotides are TGTGCCAGTAGTTTGGTAGCGGGGGGCGAGAATGAGCAGTTCTTC.

The chain links TRBV28 to TRBJ2-2, with D uncertain. Per the germline V gene, CDR1 is MDHEN and CDR2 is SYDVKM. This CDR3 has 11 residues. Trimming took 8 bases from V and 5 from J, leaving 6 bases between them. The chain's CDR3 is CASGDTGELFF. The CDR3 nucleotides read TGTGCCAGCGGGGATACCGGGGAGCTGTTTTTT.

In the case of this clone: The identical CDR3 is also encoded by other nucleotide sequences in the sample. The chain links TRBV5-1 to TRBJ1-1; TRBD1 agrees at 7 bases. Germline V gene lookup returns CDR1 SGHRS and CDR2 YFSETQ. The CDR3 is made up of 12 amino acids. Trimming cost V 2 bases and J 8 bases; bases outside gene matches: 3. In DNA, the CDR3 is TGCGCCAGCAGCTTAACAGGGGCCGAAGCTTTCTTT. It yields the protein CASSLTGAEAFF. Full variable domain (outside the CDR3, taken from reference TRBV5-1 and TRBJ1-1): KAGVTQTPRYLIKTRGQQVTLSCSPISGHRSVSWYQQTPGQGLQFLFEYFSETQRNKGNFPGRFSGRQFSNSRSEMNVSTLELGDSALYLCASSLTGAEAFFGQGTRLTVV.

The V call is TRBV13, the J call TRBJ2-2, with TRBD2 identical over 7 bases. Germline lookup yields CDR1 PRHDT and CDR2 FYEKMQ (reference sequence). J gave up 2 bases and V 1 base, and 7 bases lay outside the gene matches. CDR3 length: 17 amino acids. CDR3 coding DNA: TGTGCCAGCAGCTTAGTGGGTCTAGCGGTTAACACCGGGGAGCTGTTTTTT. Its protein is CASSLVGLAVNTGELFF.

The chain is built from TRBV5-6 and TRBJ2-7, with 7 bases identical to TRBD1. The CDR3 is 14 residues long. Germline assignment: CDR1 SGHDT and CDR2 YYEEEE. V lost 4 bases, J lost 6 bases, and 10 bases stayed unmatched. CDR3 in DNA: TGTGCCAGCAGCCTAGACAGGGCTCTAAGCGAGCAGTACTTC. As protein: CASSLDRALSEQYF. Together with reference TRBV5-6 and TRBJ2-7, the CDR3 gives the full variable domain: DAGVTQSPTHLIKTRGQQVTLRCSPKSGHDTVSWYQQALGQGPQFIFQYYEEEERQRGNFPDRFSGHQFPNYSSELNVNALLLGDSALYLCASSLDRALSEQYFGPGTRLTVT.

The gene calls are TRBV13 and TRBJ2-7, with D uncertain. Germline loops: CDR1 PRHDT, CDR2 FYEKMQ (reference sequence). V lost 5 bases, J lost 5 bases, and 22 bases lay in between. This CDR3 contains 16 residues. In DNA, the CDR3 is TGTGCCAGCAGCCCGTCCACCTGGTCTCCTGGGGACGAGCAGTACTTC. The encoded protein is CASSPSTWSPGDEQYF.

The chain employs TRBV11-2 and TRBJ1-6, with D possibly being TRBD1 (6 bases). This CDR3 contains 15 residues. V was shortened by 4 bases and J by 7 bases, with 14 bases between the two germline ends. Germline CDR1 SGHAT, CDR2 FQNNGV. The chain's CDR3 is CASSSGGAYNSPLHF. The CDR3 DNA sequence: TGTGCCAGCAGCTCGGGGGGCGCTTACAATTCACCCCTCCACTTT.

This chain uses TRBV7-9 with TRBJ2-1, with D perhaps given as TRBD1 or TRBD2 (6 bases each). V lost 5 bases to trimming and J lost 4 bases, with 18 bases between them. CDR3 length: 16 amino acids. CDR1 and CDR2 from the germline V gene are SEHNR and FQNEAQ (reference sequence). This chain's CDR3 is CASSPAQGGIYNEQFF. As DNA, the CDR3 is TGTGCCAGCAGCCCCGCCCAAGGGGGGATATACAATGAGCAGTTCTTC.

This clone appeared a single time. V is TRBV5-1 and J is TRBJ1-1; D ambiguous. V shed 0 bases and J shed 2 bases, with 11 bases lying between them. The CDR3 is made up of 15 amino acids. CDR1 and CDR2 (germline): SGHRS, YFSETQ. The CDR3 protein is CASSLGYGINTEAFF. For the CDR3, the DNA is TGCGCCAGCAGCTTGGGGTACGGGATCAACACTGAAGCTTTCTTT.

About this clone itself: Different DNA sequences within this sample yield the same CDR3. The rearrangement links TRBV7-9 to TRBJ1-2; TRBD1 aligns across 9 bases. Germline CDR1 is SEHNR and CDR2 is FQNEAQ (reference sequence). The CDR3 is 14 amino acids. V dropped 1 base and J dropped 3; count of bases not matched to a gene: 0. This CDR3 reads CASSLGQGDYGYTF. In nucleotides, the CDR3 is TGTGCCAGCAGCTTAGGACAGGGGGACTATGGCTACACCTTC.

This clone was recorded only once. The V call is TRBV7-2, the J call TRBJ2-3; no reliable D call. The germline gives CDR1 SGHTA, CDR2 FQGNSA. Trimming cost V 0 bases and J 0 bases, with 13 bases left between them. This CDR3 comprises 17 residues. CDR3 bases: TGTGCCAGCAGCTTAGCTAGCCCCGGCACTAGCACAGATACGCAGTATTTT. It specifies CASSLASPGTSTDTQYF.

The V call is TRBV2, the J call TRBJ1-1; D may be TRBD1 (5 bases). V lost 2 bases and J 3 bases, leaving 16 bases between the germline ends. CDR1 SNHLY and CDR2 FYNNEI come from the germline V gene. The CDR3 totals 16 residues. CDR3 sequence: CASSERRQGIDTEAFF. The CDR3 DNA is TGTGCCAGCAGTGAAAGGAGGCAGGGAATAGACACTGAAGCTTTCTTT.

The chain combines TRBV10-2 with TRBJ2-7, with 9 bases matching TRBD1. This CDR3 is 13 amino acids long. Germline assignment: CDR1 WSHSY and CDR2 SAAADI. After removal of 4 bases from V and 7 bases from J, the junction contained 5 bases not matched to a gene. The DNA of the CDR3 is TGCGCCAGCAGTGCGGGACAGGGCGAGGAGCAGTACTTC. This encodes CASSAGQGEEQYF.

V usage is TRBV27 and J usage is TRBJ2-5; the match to TRBD2 covers 11 bases. CDR3 size: 18 residues. Per the germline V gene, CDR1 is MNHEY and CDR2 is SMNVEV (reference sequence). Trimming at V came to 0 bases and at J to 5 bases, leaving 11 bases not matched to a gene. The chain's CDR3 is CASSLSAGLAVGRETQYF. CDR3 coding DNA: TGTGCCAGCAGTTTATCTGCGGGACTAGCGGTCGGGAGGGAGACCCAGTACTTC.

This clone is a singleton in its sample. The chain joins TRBV19 to TRBJ1-3; D is perhaps TRBD1 (5 bases). V shed 3 bases and J shed 0 bases, with 9 bases lying between them. This CDR3 region has 15 residues. Germline assignment: CDR1 LNHDA and CDR2 SQIVND (reference sequence). CDR3 sequence (DNA): TGTGCCAGTAGTATTCAGGGTTACTCTGGAAACACCATATATTTT. Translated, it gives CASSIQGYSGNTIYF.

Notes on this clone: The identical CDR3 is also encoded by other nucleotide sequences in the sample. The chain couples TRBV9 to TRBJ2-7, with TRBD1 identical over 10 bases. The germline V gene has CDR1 SGDLS and CDR2 YYNGEE. This CDR3 is 13 amino acids long. J lost 6 bases, V lost 2 bases, and 2 bases had no gene match. This CDR3 reads CASSVGTGVEQYF. The CDR3 nucleotides are TGTGCCAGCAGCGTCGGGACAGGGGTCGAGCAGTACTTC. Filled out from reference TRBV9 and TRBJ2-7, the complete variable domain reads DSGVTQTPKHLITATGQRVTLRCSPRSGDLSVYWYQQSLDQGLQFLIQYYNGEERAKGNILERFSAQQFPDLHSELNLSSLELGDSALYFCASSVGTGVEQYFGPGTRLTVT.

The V and J genes are TRBV11-2 and TRBJ1-1; D is unresolved. Per germline, CDR1 SGHAT and CDR2 FQNNGV. The V gene lost 2 bases and the J gene lost 4 bases, with 17 bases spanning the gap. There are 16 residues in the CDR3. The CDR3 is CASSLYKVTPLTEAFF. The CDR3 coding sequence is TGTGCCAGCAGCTTATACAAGGTGACGCCCCTCACTGAAGCTTTCTTT. Combining the CDR3 with reference TRBV11-2 and TRBJ1-1 gives the whole variable domain EAGVAQSPRYKIIEKRQSVAFWCNPISGHATLYWYQQILGQGPKLLIQFQNNGVVDDSQLPKDRFSAERLKGVDSTLKIQPAKLEDSAVYLCASSLYKVTPLTEAFFGQGTRLTVV.

The chain is built from TRBV5-1 and TRBJ2-7, with 12 positions matching TRBD1. Germline CDR1 reads SGHRS; CDR2 reads YFSETQ. V lost 4 bases, J lost 5 bases, and 19 bases stayed unmatched. This CDR3 comprises 19 residues. CDR3 coding DNA: TGCGCCAGCAGCCCTGGGGTTGTATCTGAGGGACAGGGGGCCAACGAGCAGTACTTC. This sequence encodes CASSPGVVSEGQGANEQYF.

Comments on this clone: The identical CDR3 is also encoded by other nucleotide sequences in the sample. The rearrangement joins TRBV6-5 to TRBJ2-7, with a possible D match to TRBD2 (6 bases). The length of the CDR3 is 13 residues. With 0 bases removed from V and 4 bases from J, the gap between germline ends came to 7 bases. Looked up from germline, CDR1 is MNHEY and CDR2 is SVGAGI. CDR3 sequence (DNA): TGTGCCAGCAGTTACTCGGAGGGATACGAGCAGTACTTC. Amino acid sequence: CASSYSEGYEQYF.

V is TRBV7-6 and J is TRBJ2-2; 7 positions match TRBD2. V shed 6 bases, J shed 1 base, and the junction held 5 bases outside the gene matches. This CDR3 is 15 amino acids long. Germline CDR1 SGHVS, CDR2 FNYEAQ. The CDR3 spells CASRPTSLNTGELFF. The CDR3 DNA reads as TGTGCCAGCAGGCCGACTAGCCTGAACACCGGGGAGCTGTTTTTT.

The CDR3 spells CASSSLGELEQYF. The CDR3 DNA reads TGTGCCAGCAGCTCCCTCGGTGAACTCGAGCAGTACTTC. V usage is TRBV6-5 and J usage is TRBJ2-7; D remains unclear. V was clipped by 6 bases and J by 6 bases, with 15 bases between them. Germline assignment: CDR1 MNHEY and CDR2 SVGAGI. The CDR3 length is 13 residues.

In the case of this clone: The same CDR3 arises from other DNA sequences in this sample as well. This rearrangement joins TRBV7-9 to TRBJ2-2, with D unresolved. Trimming cost V 5 bases and J 5 bases, with 3 bases left between them. Germline CDR1 is SEHNR and CDR2 is FQNEAQ (reference sequence). This CDR3 has 11 residues. CDR3 sequence (DNA): TGTGCCAGCAGCCTGACCGGGGAGCTGTTTTTT. Translation: CASSLTGELFF.

This clone was recorded once. J is TRBJ1-3 and V is TRBV28; D may be TRBD1 (5 bases). V gave up 3 bases and J gave up 0 bases, with 18 bases separating them. This CDR3 comprises 18 residues. Germline-derived CDR1 and CDR2 are MDHEN and SYDVKM. CDR3 DNA: TGTGCCAGCAGTTTGGGACCTCTGTCAACAGGCTCTGGAAACACCATATATTTT. Translated, it gives CASSLGPLSTGSGNTIYF.

The chain has TRBV16 and TRBJ1-2; possible D gene TRBD1, 5 bases. Per the germline V gene, CDR1 is KGHSY and CDR2 is FQNENV. This CDR3 has 16 amino acids. Trimming removed 3 bases from V and 3 bases from J, with 17 bases in between. The CDR3: CASSQGVIVWDYGYTF. CDR3 coding DNA: TGTGCCAGCAGCCAGGGGGTCATCGTTTGGGACTATGGCTACACCTTC.

This clone was counted once. This chain joins TRBV11-2 and TRBJ2-1; 7 bases are a match to TRBD1. The germline V gene has CDR1 SGHAT and CDR2 FQNNGV. V dropped 5 bases and J dropped 3; count of bases not matched to a gene: 10. This CDR3 is 16 amino acids long. CDR3 amino acids: CASSLTTGLDYNEQFF. The CDR3 coding sequence is TGTGCCAGCAGCCTAACGACAGGGTTAGACTACAATGAGCAGTTCTTC.

As for this clone: The same CDR3 is also encoded by other DNA sequences in this sample. CDR3 region: CASSIGHFYEQYF. CDR3 nucleotide sequence: TGTGCCAGTAGTATAGGACATTTCTACGAGCAGTACTTC. This rearrangement joins TRBV19 to TRBJ2-7; D remains ambiguous. The V end lost 1 base, the J end lost 3 bases, and 7 bases lay between the germline ends. The CDR3 is 13 amino acids. Germline-derived CDR1 and CDR2 are LNHDA and SQIVND (reference sequence). Filled out from reference TRBV19 and TRBJ2-7, the complete variable domain reads DGGITQSPKYLFRKEGQNVTLSCEQNLNHDAMYWYRQDPGQGLRLIYYSQIVNDFQKGDIAEGYSVSREKKESFPLTVTSAQKNPTAFYLCASSIGHFYEQYFGPGTRLTVT.

This CDR3 reads CAWTLAATGSAPLHF. DNA of the CDR3: TGTGCCTGGACCCTGGCGGCAACAGGGTCAGCACCCCTCCACTTT. The genes are TRBV30 and TRBJ1-6; tentative D call: TRBD1 (6 bases). Germline values: CDR1 GTSNPN, CDR2 SVGIG (reference sequence). This CDR3 comprises 15 residues. The germline V and J ends were trimmed by 4 bases and 11 bases, with 21 bases remaining between them.

This chain joins TRBV4-2 and TRBJ2-7, with TRBD2 matching over 8 bases. With V trimmed by 0 bases and J by 3 bases, 7 bases remained unmatched. From germline, CDR1 is LGHNA and CDR2 YNFKEQ. This CDR3 region has 16 residues. The CDR3 DNA follows: TGTGCCAGCAGCCAAGAGTTTTCGGGGGGGATCTACGAGCAGTACTTC. This encodes CASSQEFSGGIYEQYF.